These 2 T cell receptor beta chains share one sample of origin, sequenced in a study of shared clonotypes between healthy human individuals. Assay used: immunoSEQ multiplex PCR; TCRdb lists only in-frame clones, some missing. The data show roughly 520,000 clones, 90% to 96% seen once. Sequenced: naive CD4+ T cells sorted from blood. Subset described: CD45RA+ positively selected. These receptors all come from a woman in her 30s in good health.

The gene calls are TRBV15 and TRBJ2-5; 7 bases are shared with TRBD2. This CDR3 spans 15 amino acids. Per the germline V gene, CDR1 is LNHNV and CDR2 is YYDKDF (reference sequence). V trimming: 2 bases; J trimming: 4 bases; junction bases outside the gene matches: 7. For the CDR3, the DNA is TGTGCCACCAGCAGAATGGGAGGGTTCCCAGAGACCCAGTACTTC. It is translated as CATSRMGGFPETQYF.

This chain connects TRBV25-1 to TRBJ1-1; the match to TRBD1 covers 7 bases. Germline trimming cut 4 bases from V and 1 base from J; bases unmatched to any gene: 9. CDR3 length: 16 amino acids. Germline V lookup: CDR1 MGHDK, CDR2 SYGVNS. Here the CDR3 DNA reads TGTGCCAGCAGTGCGCATTCCGGACAGGCGAACACTGAAGCTTTCTTT. It translates to CASSAHSGQANTEAFF.